These T cell receptor beta chains were read from a single sample in a study of blood T cell repertoires in COVID-19. Here immunoSEQ multiplex PCR was the method, and the copy in TCRdb shows in-frame clones only, minus some. This sample has a few hundred thousand clones, with roughly nine tenths found just once. Sequencing used peripheral blood. These receptors all stem from a man between 40 and 49 years old with acute or convalescent COVID-19. The CDR3 runs from the conserved cysteine through the conserved F or W.

V gene	J gene	CDR3 protein
TRBV6-2/TRBV6-3	TRBJ1-2	CASSYALYGYTF
TRBV6-6	TRBJ1-3	CASSPDLGQGADGNTIYF
TRBV12-3/TRBV12-4	TRBJ1-2	CASTSVGALGYTF
TRBV19	TRBJ1-5	CASSSRGNQPQHF
TRBV7-6	TRBJ2-5	CASSLGRLAGVRQETQYF
TRBV27	TRBJ1-4	CASSFGTGEKLFF
TRBV29-1	TRBJ1-2	CSVSGLSYGYTF
TRBV4-3	TRBJ2-7	CASSQDLGQGSYEQYF
TRBV7-3	TRBJ2-7	CASSLFPGQGGDF
TRBV6-5	TRBJ1-2	CASNSHEGYTF
TRBV7-9	TRBJ1-2	CASSLEGGFNYGYTF
TRBV27	TRBJ1-5	CASSGITDRTTGGPQHF
TRBV18	TRBJ1-4	CASSPPGQLNEKLFF
TRBV10-2	TRBJ2-3	CASSEMSLLQYF
TRBV29-1	TRBJ1-1	CSVEGLNTEAFF
TRBV18	TRBJ2-1	CASSRYDRDNEQFF
TRBV6-5	TRBJ2-1	CASRTGQDYYNEQFF
TRBV2	TRBJ2-5	CASSDLRQETQYF
TRBV19	TRBJ2-3	CASSIGLGGDTQYF
TRBV5-1	TRBJ1-6	CASSLEVRGNNSPLHF
TRBV19	TRBJ1-1	CASSDSDNTEAFF
TRBV28	TRBJ2-7	CASSIDLTGYYEQYF
TRBV19	TRBJ2-7	CASSIQGGDEQYF
TRBV5-1	TRBJ2-1	CASSFQNEQFF
TRBV12-3/TRBV12-4	TRBJ2-3	CASSFFPSDTQYF
TRBV3-1/TRBV3-2	TRBJ1-1	CASSLQGGYTEAFF
TRBV28	TRBJ2-7	CASRRAAAYEQYF
TRBV27	TRBJ2-3	CASKHPQGDTQYF
TRBV2	TRBJ2-7	CASSLAGGLDEQYF
TRBV7-3	TRBJ1-6	CASSLSGTYNSPLHF
TRBV2	TRBJ2-1	CASREEIDVQNEQFF
TRBV5-1	TRBJ2-5	CASSLGAQETQYF
TRBV18	TRBJ1-1	CASSSQGNTEAFF
TRBV13	TRBJ2-7	CASSLGDTYEQYF
TRBV7-3	TRBJ1-1	CASSFNGQNTEAFF
TRBV3-1/TRBV3-2	TRBJ1-2	CASSPLRQGADGYTF
TRBV27	TRBJ1-5	CASTRAGANQPQHF
TRBV4-1	TRBJ1-1	CASSQEELMNTEAFF
TRBV7-8	TRBJ2-7	CASSFRTGGAFYEQYF
TRBV10-1	TRBJ1-5	CASSEFRDRGNNQPQHF
TRBV27	TRBJ1-5	CASSPTGYQPQHF
TRBV6-5	TRBJ1-6	CASSYMANSPLHF
TRBV9	TRBJ1-6	CASSVFGTGGDSPLHF
TRBV19	TRBJ1-1	CASKRRQGTYTEAFF
TRBV6-5	TRBJ1-6	CASSIQGSDNSPLHF
TRBV28	TRBJ1-4	CASSDNLGAEATNEKLFF
TRBV19	TRBJ1-3	CASMGDRELGNTIYF
TRBV19	TRBJ1-1	CASSLPPRRGDTEAFF
TRBV5-4	TRBJ2-3	CASSSGFRGTDTQYF
TRBV3-1/TRBV3-2	TRBJ1-1	CASSRGSKNTEAFF
TRBV27	TRBJ1-4	CASSWRGEKLFF
TRBV28	TRBJ1-3	CASSLQGISGNTIYF
TRBV3-1/TRBV3-2	TRBJ1-1	CASGFQGRNTEAFF
TRBV25-1	TRBJ1-4	CASSEGGRAGEKLFF
TRBV18	TRBJ1-1	CASSPPDRLGTDTEAFF
TRBV5-4	TRBJ2-7	CASSQTARGISEQYF
TRBV28	TRBJ2-7	CASSRSGGLNYEQYF
TRBV9	TRBJ1-1	CASSVEGLNTEAFF
TRBV30	TRBJ1-2	CAWREPGLNGYTF
TRBV2	TRBJ1-1	CASAGMVLVWAFF